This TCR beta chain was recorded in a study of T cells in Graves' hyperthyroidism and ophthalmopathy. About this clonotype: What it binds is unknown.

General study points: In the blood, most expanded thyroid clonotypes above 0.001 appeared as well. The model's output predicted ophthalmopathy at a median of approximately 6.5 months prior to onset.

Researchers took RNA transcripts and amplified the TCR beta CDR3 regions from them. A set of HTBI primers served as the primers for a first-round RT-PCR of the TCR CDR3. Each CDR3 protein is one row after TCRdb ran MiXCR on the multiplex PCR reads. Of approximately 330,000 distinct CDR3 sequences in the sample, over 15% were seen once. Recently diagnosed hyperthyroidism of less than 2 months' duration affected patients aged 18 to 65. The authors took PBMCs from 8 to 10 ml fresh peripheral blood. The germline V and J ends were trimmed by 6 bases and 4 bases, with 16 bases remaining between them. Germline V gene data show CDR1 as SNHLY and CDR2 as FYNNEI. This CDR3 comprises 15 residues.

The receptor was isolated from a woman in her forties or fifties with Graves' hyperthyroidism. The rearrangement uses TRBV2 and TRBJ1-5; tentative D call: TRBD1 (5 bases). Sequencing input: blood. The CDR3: CASSLLGEVNQPQHF. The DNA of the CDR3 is TGTGCCAGCAGCCTTCTGGGGGAGGTTAATCAGCCCCAGCATTTT.